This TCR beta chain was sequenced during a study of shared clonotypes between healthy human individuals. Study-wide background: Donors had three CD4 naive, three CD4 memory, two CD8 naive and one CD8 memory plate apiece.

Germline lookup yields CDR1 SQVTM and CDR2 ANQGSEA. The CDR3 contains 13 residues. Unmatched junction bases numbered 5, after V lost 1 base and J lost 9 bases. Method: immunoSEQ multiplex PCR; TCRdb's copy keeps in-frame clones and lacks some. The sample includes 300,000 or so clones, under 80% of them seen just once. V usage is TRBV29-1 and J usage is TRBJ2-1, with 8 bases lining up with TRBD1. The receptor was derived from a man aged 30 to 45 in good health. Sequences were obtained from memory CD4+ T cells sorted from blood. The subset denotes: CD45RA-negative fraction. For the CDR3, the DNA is TGCAGCGTTGAAGGCAGGGGGCGGGTTGAGCAGTTCTTC. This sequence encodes CSVEGRGRVEQFF.